This T cell receptor (beta chain) was identified in a study of shared clonotypes between healthy human individuals. The repertoire was sequenced with immunoSEQ multiplex PCR; TCRdb's copy has only in-frame clones and lacks some. The sample records some 300,000 clones, around 79% being singletons. Notes on this clone: Its specificity is unknown.

Broader study findings: The represented genetic and exposure-history diversity was limited by the small number of donors. Only blood was sampled; tissue repertoires likely differ.

The CDR3 contains 11 residues. CDR1 and CDR2 from the germline V gene are SGHRS and YFSETQ. V was trimmed by 0 bases and J by 7 bases, leaving 3 bases between them. The sample consisted of memory CD4+ T cells sorted from blood. As for subset: CD45RA-negative fraction. The chain is built from TRBV5-1 and TRBJ2-3; no clear D. The TCR originated in a man aged 25-40 years in good health. The CDR3 nucleotides are TGCGCCAGCAGCTTGGAGCATACGCAGTATTTT. Translation gives CASSLEHTQYF. The whole variable domain, remainder taken from reference TRBV5-1 and TRBJ2-3, is KAGVTQTPRYLIKTRGQQVTLSCSPISGHRSVSWYQQTPGQGLQFLFEYFSETQRNKGNFPGRFSGRQFSNSRSEMNVSTLELGDSALYLCASSLEHTQYFGPGTRLTVL.